The T cell receptor (beta chain) under discussion was sequenced for a study of shared clonotypes between healthy human individuals. This clone appeared once. The CDR3 is made up of 16 amino acids. CDR1 is SGHNT, CDR2 YENEEA, per germline. Trimming at V came to 5 bases and at J to 6 bases, leaving 14 bases not matched to a gene. Sorted-subset replicate PCR reactions contained roughly 200 ng DNA, corresponding to approximately 30,000 T cell genomes. The data were produced by immunoSEQ multiplex PCR, yet TCRdb's version contains in-frame clones alone and is incomplete. Found here are about 2.4 million clones, approximately 92% of them singletons; the top ten hold about 0.13%.

The TCR sequence derives from a man aged 18 to 30 in good health. Input material: naive CD4+ T cells sorted from blood. Regarding subset: CD45RA+ positively selected. V gene TRBV11-3 combines with J gene TRBJ2-3, with 7 bases identical to TRBD2. The CDR3 DNA follows: TGTGCCAGCAGCCCGGTGAAGGGAGGGGCCCCGGATACGCAGTATTTT. Its translation: CASSPVKGGAPDTQYF.